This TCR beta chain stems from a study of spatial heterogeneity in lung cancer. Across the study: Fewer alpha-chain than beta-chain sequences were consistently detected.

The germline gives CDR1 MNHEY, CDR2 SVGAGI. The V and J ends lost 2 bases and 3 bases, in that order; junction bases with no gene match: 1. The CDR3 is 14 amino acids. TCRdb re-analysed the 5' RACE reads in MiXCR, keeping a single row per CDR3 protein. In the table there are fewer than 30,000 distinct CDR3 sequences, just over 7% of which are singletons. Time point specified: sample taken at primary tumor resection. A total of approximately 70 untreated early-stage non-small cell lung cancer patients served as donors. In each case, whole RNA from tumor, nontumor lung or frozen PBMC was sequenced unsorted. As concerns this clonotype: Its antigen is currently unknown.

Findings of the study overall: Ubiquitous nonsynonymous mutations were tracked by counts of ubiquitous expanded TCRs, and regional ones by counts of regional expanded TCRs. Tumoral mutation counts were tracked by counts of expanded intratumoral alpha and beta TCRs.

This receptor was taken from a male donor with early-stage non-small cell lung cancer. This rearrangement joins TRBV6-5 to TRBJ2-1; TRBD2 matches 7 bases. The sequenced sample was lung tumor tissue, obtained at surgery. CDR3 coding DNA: TGTGCCAGCAGTTACGCTAGCGGCTACAATGAGCAGTTCTTC. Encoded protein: CASSYASGYNEQFF.